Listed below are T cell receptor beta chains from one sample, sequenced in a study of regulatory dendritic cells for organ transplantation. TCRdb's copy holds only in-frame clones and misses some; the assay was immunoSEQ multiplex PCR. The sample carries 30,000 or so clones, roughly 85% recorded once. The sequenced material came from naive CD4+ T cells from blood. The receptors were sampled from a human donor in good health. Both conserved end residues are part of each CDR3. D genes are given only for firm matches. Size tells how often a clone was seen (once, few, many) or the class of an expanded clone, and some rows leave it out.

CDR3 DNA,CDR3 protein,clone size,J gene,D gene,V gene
TGTGCCAGCTCACCACAGTGGACAGCACCTAACTCTGGAAACACCATATATTTT,CASSPQWTAPNSGNTIYF,NA,TRBJ1-3,NA,TRBV18
TGTGCCAGCAGCTCGGAGATGAACACTGAAGCTTTCTTT,CASSSEMNTEAFF,NA,TRBJ1-1,NA,TRBV11-3
TGTGCCAGCAGTGAATATCATGGCTACACCTTC,CASSEYHGYTF,NA,TRBJ1-2,NA,TRBV6-1
TGTGCCAGCAGCCAACTAGGTACAGATACGCAGTATTTT,CASSQLGTDTQYF,few,TRBJ2-3,NA,TRBV7-9
TGTGCCAGCAGCTTAGGCACGGGGGGGTGGGAGACCCAGTACTTC,CASSLGTGGWETQYF,NA,TRBJ2-5,TRBD2,TRBV7-2
TGTGCCAGCAGCTTACGGGGGGCCCTCTACGAGCAGTACTTC,CASSLRGALYEQYF,NA,TRBJ2-7,NA,TRBV7-9
TGCGCCAGCAGCTTGTTCGGGTCTGCGAGCTCCTACAATGAGCAGTTCTTC,CASSLFGSASSYNEQFF,NA,TRBJ2-1,NA,TRBV5-1
TGTGCCAGCAGCCAACTTACGACGACAGCCGCTGAAGCTTTCTTT,CASSQLTTTAAEAFF,NA,TRBJ1-1,NA,TRBV14
TGTGCCAGCAGTGTGACACAGGGGGTAACTGAAGCTTTCTTT,CASSVTQGVTEAFF,NA,TRBJ1-1,TRBD1,TRBV11-3
TGCGCCAGCAGCTCCCCTGGCGGGGATGGCTACACCTTC,CASSSPGGDGYTF,few,TRBJ1-2,NA,TRBV5-1